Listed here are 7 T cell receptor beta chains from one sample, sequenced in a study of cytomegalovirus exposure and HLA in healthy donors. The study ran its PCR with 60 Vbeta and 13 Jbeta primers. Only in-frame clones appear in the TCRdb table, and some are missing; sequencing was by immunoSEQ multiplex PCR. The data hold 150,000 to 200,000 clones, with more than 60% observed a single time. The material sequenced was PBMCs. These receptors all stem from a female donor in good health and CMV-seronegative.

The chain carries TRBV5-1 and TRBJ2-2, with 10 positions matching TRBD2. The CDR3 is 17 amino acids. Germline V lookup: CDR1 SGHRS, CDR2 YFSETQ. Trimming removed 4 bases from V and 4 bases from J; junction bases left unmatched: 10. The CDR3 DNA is TGCGCCAGCAGCCTCTCTCTAGCGGGGGATAGCACCGGGGAGCTGTTTTTT. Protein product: CASSLSLAGDSTGELFF.

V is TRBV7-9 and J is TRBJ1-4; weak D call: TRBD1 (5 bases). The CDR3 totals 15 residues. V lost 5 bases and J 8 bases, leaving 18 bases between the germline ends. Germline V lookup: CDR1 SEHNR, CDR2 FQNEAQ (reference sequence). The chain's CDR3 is CASSPPGPPVEKLFF. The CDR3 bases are TGTGCCAGCAGCCCGCCAGGGCCCCCGGTGGAAAAACTGTTTTTT.

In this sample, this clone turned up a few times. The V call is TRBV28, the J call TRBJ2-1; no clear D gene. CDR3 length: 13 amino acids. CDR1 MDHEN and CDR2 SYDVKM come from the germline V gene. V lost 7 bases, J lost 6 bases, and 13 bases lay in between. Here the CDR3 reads CASTELVFNEQFF. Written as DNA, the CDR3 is TGTGCCAGCACGGAGTTGGTGTTCAATGAGCAGTTCTTC. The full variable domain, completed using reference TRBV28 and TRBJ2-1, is DVKVTQSSRYLVKRTGEKVFLECVQDMDHENMFWYRQDPGLGLRLIYFSYDVKMKEKGDIPEGYSVSREKKERFSLILESASTNQTSMYLCASTELVFNEQFFGPGTRLTVL.

The CDR3 here is CASSPSGGAVQPQHF. The CDR3, as DNA: TGTGCCAGCAGCCCCTCCGGGGGGGCGGTTCAGCCCCAGCATTTT. The chain links TRBV7-2 to TRBJ1-5; possibly TRBD1 for D (6 bases). With 5 bases removed from V and 6 bases from J, the gap between germline ends came to 17 bases. CDR3 length equals 15 residues. Germline values: CDR1 SGHTA, CDR2 FQGNSA.

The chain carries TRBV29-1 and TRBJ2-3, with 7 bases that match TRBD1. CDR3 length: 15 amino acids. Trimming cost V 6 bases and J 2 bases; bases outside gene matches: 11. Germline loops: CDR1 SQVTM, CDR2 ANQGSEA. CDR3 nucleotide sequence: TGCAGCGTGAGACGGCAGGGGGACCTCACAGATACGCAGTATTTT. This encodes CSVRRQGDLTDTQYF.

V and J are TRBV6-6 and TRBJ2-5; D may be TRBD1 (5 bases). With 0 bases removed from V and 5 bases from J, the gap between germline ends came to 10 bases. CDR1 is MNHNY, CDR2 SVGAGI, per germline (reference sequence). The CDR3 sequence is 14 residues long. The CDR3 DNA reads TGTGCCAGCAGTTACTCGGGCAGGGCTGAGACCCAGTACTTC. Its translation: CASSYSGRAETQYF.

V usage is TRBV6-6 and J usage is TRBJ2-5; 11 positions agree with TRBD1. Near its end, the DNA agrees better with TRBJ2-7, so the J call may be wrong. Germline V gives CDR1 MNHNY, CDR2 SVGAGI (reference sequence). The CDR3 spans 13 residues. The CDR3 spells CAIGGQGVREQYF. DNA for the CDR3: TGTGCCATCGGGGGACAGGGGGTCCGCGAGCAGTACTTC.